This TCR beta chain was profiled in a study of radiotherapy plus CTLA-4 blockade in lung cancer. Points from the study as a whole: Peripheral blood showed expansion of tumor-derived TCR clones after radiotherapy and ipilimumab. Response, reportedly, was best predicted by interferon-beta along with early blood T cell clone dynamics.

Method: immunoSEQ multiplex PCR; TCRdb's copy keeps in-frame clones and lacks some. The sample consists of about 98,000 clones, 75% to 90% of them appearing once. On this clone itself: Its antigen is not identified.

The CDR3 covers 15 residues. Germline V gene lookup returns CDR1 SGHNT and CDR2 YYREEE (reference sequence). Trimming took 3 bases from V and 10 from J, leaving 17 bases between them. Ipilimumab CTLA-4 blockade and focal radiation were given to patients with chemo-refractory metastatic non-small-cell lung cancer. The clonotype originates from a human donor with non-small cell lung cancer who had a partial response to radiotherapy plus ipilimumab. The sequencing used peripheral blood, collected from a patient treated with radiotherapy plus ipilimumab. The chain links TRBV5-4 to TRBJ1-6; D might be TRBD1 (6 bases). The CDR3 region has the DNA TGTGCCAGCAGCTGGGCACCAGGGGTTGGATCACCCCTCCACTTT. Translating gives CASSWAPGVGSPLHF.